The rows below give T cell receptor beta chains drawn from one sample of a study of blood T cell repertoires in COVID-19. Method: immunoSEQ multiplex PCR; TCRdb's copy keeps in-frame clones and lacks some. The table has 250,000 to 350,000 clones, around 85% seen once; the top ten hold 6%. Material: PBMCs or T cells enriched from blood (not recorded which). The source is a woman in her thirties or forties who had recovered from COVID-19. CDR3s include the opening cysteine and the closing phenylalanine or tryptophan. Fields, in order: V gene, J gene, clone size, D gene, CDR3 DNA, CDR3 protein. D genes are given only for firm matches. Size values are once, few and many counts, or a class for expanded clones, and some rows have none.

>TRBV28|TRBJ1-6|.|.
TGTGCCAGCAGTCAAACCGAGGGGGGGCCTCACGGGGATTCACCCCTCCACTTT
CASSQTEGGPHGDSPLHF
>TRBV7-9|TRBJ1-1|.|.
TGTGCCAGCACCTACCTGGGCAGGCAGGACACTGAAGCTTTCTTT
CASTYLGRQDTEAFF
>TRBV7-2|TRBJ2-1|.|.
TGTGCCAGCAGCTTATCAGGGGTTACAAATGAGCAGTTCTTC
CASSLSGVTNEQFF
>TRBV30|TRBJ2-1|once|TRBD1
TGTGCCTGGAGTGTTGGTTGGGACAGGTTGCCCAATGAGCAGTTCTTC
CAWSVGWDRLPNEQFF
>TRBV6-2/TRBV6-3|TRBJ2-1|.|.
TGTGCCAGCACCCCCCTCCGGAGCTCCTACAATGAGCAGTTCTTC
CASTPLRSSYNEQFF
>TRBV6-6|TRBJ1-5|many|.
TGTGCCAGCAGTCAACTCAGGGGTGAGGTTAGCAATCAGCCCCAGCATTTT
CASSQLRGEVSNQPQHF
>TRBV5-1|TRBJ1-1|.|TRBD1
TGCGCCAGCAGCGGATACACCGGGACAGATGAAGCTTTCTTT
CASSGYTGTDEAFF
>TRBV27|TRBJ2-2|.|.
TGTGCCAGCAGTTTTTGGGGGCGAGGCACCGGGGAGCTGTTTTTT
CASSFWGRGTGELFF
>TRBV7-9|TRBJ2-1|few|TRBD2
TGTGCCAGCAGCTTAGTCTCATGGGCGGGAGCTGGATACAATGAGCAGTTCTTC
CASSLVSWAGAGYNEQFF
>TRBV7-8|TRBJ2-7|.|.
TGTGCCAGCAGCTTAGTTTCAGGAGGAGCCTACGAGCAGTACTTC
CASSLVSGGAYEQYF
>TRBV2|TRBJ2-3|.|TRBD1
TGTGCCAGCGCAGGGACAGGGGTTAAAACAGATACGCAGTATTTT
CASAGTGVKTDTQYF
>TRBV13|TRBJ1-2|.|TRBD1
TGTGCCAGCAGCTGGACAGGGATGGGGAGGAACTATGGCTACACCTTC
CASSWTGMGRNYGYTF
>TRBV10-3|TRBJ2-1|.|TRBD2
TGTGCCATCAGAGCGGGAGAGGAGGGTGGTGAGCAGTTCTTC
CAIRAGEEGGEQFF
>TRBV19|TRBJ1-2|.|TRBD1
TGTGCCAGTAGATGGACAGGGGGCCCTCTTAACTATGGCTACACCTTC
CASRWTGGPLNYGYTF
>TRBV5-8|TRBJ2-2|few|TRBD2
TGTGCCAGCAGCACTTGGGGACTAGTGAACACCGGGGAGCTGTTTTTT
CASSTWGLVNTGELFF
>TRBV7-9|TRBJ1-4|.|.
TGTGCCAGCAGCTTGGCCCCTGAGGGTGAAAAACTGTTTTTT
CASSLAPEGEKLFF